These 17 T cell receptor beta chains came from one sample sequenced in a study of T-cell reconstitution after alpha-beta-depleted transplantation in children (dated by TCRdb to 2016 to 2017). Library generation was performed with PCR. The instrument was an Illumina HiSeq 2500. TCR library preparation used molecular barcoding, with unique molecular identifiers applied to normalize quantification of the TCRbeta repertoire. The raw public reads went through TCRdb reprocessing: fastp at Q25, MiXCR clone calling, in-frame beta chains kept. Rows merge per CDR3 protein into single entries with the most common DNA and genes. The sample contains about 610,000 distinct CDR3 sequences, under 12% of them found a single time. The top ten hold roughly 4% of the sample. The sequencing used PBMCs from the stem cell graft donor, collected from the stem cell graft. The receptor source for this set is a human donor who donated a stem cell graft to a child with acute myeloid leukemia.

This clonotype was picked up many times. The chain has TRBV12-3 or TRBV12-4 and TRBJ1-2, with a tentative D call TRBD1 (5 bases). The CDR3 spans 13 residues. V was trimmed by 6 bases and J by 2 bases, leaving 10 bases between them. The CDR3, as DNA: TGTGCCAGCAGAACGACAGTGAACTATGGCTACACCTTC. This translates into CASRTTVNYGYTF.

This clonotype was detected only a few times. CDR3 amino acids: CASSVAWGLNTEAFF. The DNA of the CDR3 is TGTGCCAGCAGCGTAGCGTGGGGCCTGAACACTGAAGCTTTCTTT. The gene calls are TRBV9 and TRBJ1-1; the D gene is possibly TRBD1 (5 bases). The V end was cut by 0 bases, the J end by 0 bases, with 9 bases between. CDR3 size: 15 residues. Germline assignment: CDR1 SGDLS and CDR2 YYNGEE.

Ten or more counts support this clonotype. The chain has TRBV24-1 and TRBJ2-7; the D gene is possibly TRBD2 (7 bases). V dropped 6 bases and J dropped 0 bases, with 11 bases sitting between them. The germline V gene encodes CDR1 KGHDR and CDR2 SFDVKD. This CDR3 comprises 14 residues. For the CDR3, the DNA is TGTGCCACCAGTCGGGGGGCTAGCTCCTACGAGCAGTACTTC. This codes for CATSRGASSYEQYF.

This clonotype was seen many times. The chain couples TRBV29-1 to TRBJ2-7, with D perhaps TRBD1 (5 bases). Per the germline V gene, CDR1 is SQVTM and CDR2 is ANQGSEA. The CDR3 is 14 amino acids. Trimming pared 4 bases from V and 1 base from J, leaving 14 bases between. The CDR3 region is CSVGPQVGSYEQYF. The CDR3, as DNA: TGCAGCGTTGGCCCACAGGTAGGGTCCTACGAGCAGTACTTC.

In this sample, this clonotype turned up many times. The chain links TRBV12-3 or TRBV12-4 to TRBJ2-3; D is undetermined. The CDR3 has 13 amino acids. The ends were cut back, 2 bases at V and 1 base at J, with 4 bases in the middle. CDR3 sequence: CASSLSGTDTQYF. The CDR3 bases are TGTGCCAGCAGTTTATCGGGCACAGATACGCAGTATTTT.

This clonotype has at least ten counts. DNA of the CDR3: TGTGCCAGCAGTTTAGAAAGCGGGAGCAAGCCCAATGAGCAGTTCTTC. Amino acid sequence: CASSLESGSKPNEQFF. The chain uses TRBV12-3 or TRBV12-4 and TRBJ2-1; 8 nucleotides agree with TRBD2. V shed 1 base and J 6 bases; nucleotides not matched to a gene: 8. CDR3 size: 16 residues.

This clonotype has only a few counts. This chain connects TRBV30 to TRBJ2-1; no definite D call. The CDR3 runs to 14 residues. Germline V gene data show CDR1 as GTSNPN and CDR2 as SVGIG (reference sequence). The V gene lost 1 base and the J gene lost 3 bases, with 10 bases spanning the gap. The CDR3 region has the DNA TGTGCCTGGAGTGCGCGCACCGGCTACAATGAGCAGTTCTTC. The encoded protein is CAWSARTGYNEQFF.

The sample holds many counts of this clonotype. The gene calls are TRBV7-9 and TRBJ1-1; the D is unclear. The V end lost 0 bases, the J end lost 1 base, and 6 bases lay between the germline ends. The CDR3 loop spans 14 amino acids. Germline CDR1 reads SEHNR; CDR2 reads FQNEAQ (reference sequence). CDR3 nucleotide sequence: TGTGCCAGCAGCTTAGCTGGTAAGAACACTGAAGCTTTCTTT. This codes for CASSLAGKNTEAFF.

The chain has TRBV20-1 and TRBJ1-1, with a weak D call TRBD1 (5 bases). CDR1 is DFQATT, CDR2 SNEGSKA, per germline (reference sequence). V lost 6 bases, J lost 3 bases, and 11 bases lay in between. This CDR3 is built from 12 residues. The CDR3 DNA is TGCAGTGCCAGGGCACACCACACTGAAGCTTTCTTT. Its protein is CSARAHHTEAFF.

The chain carries TRBV14 and TRBJ2-2, with 8 bases aligning to TRBD2. Per germline, CDR1 SGHDN and CDR2 FVKESK. J gave up 5 bases and V 3 bases, and 2 bases lay outside the gene matches. The CDR3 has 14 amino acids. The CDR3 spells CASSHLAGTGELFF. CDR3 DNA: TGTGCCAGCAGCCATTTAGCGGGAACCGGGGAGCTGTTTTTT.

This clonotype was detected ten times or more. The chain couples TRBV20-1 to TRBJ2-1; the D gene is possibly TRBD2 (5 bases). The CDR3 length is 15 residues. Trimming pared 6 bases from V and 6 bases from J, leaving 21 bases between. The germline V gene has CDR1 DFQATT and CDR2 SNEGSKA (reference sequence). CDR3 in amino acids: CSAFTPKTTSNEQFF. The CDR3 DNA is TGCAGTGCCTTCACCCCAAAGACTACCTCCAATGAGCAGTTCTTC.

The table lists this clonotype with many counts. The rearrangement uses TRBV7-6 and TRBJ2-7; 8 bases are a match to TRBD2. V shed 1 base and J 0 bases; nucleotides not matched to a gene: 14. CDR1 SGHVS and CDR2 FNYEAQ come from the germline V gene. The CDR3 is 19 residues long. CDR3 region: CASSLVALAGNSLSYEQYF. Here the CDR3 DNA reads TGTGCCAGCAGCTTAGTAGCGCTAGCGGGTAATTCTCTCTCCTACGAGCAGTACTTC.

Here the CDR3 DNA reads TGCAGTGCTAGAGATAATGGACAGGGTGCGAACACCGGGGAGCTGTTTTTT. Translating gives CSARDNGQGANTGELFF. The V call is TRBV20-1, the J call TRBJ2-2, with TRBD1 identical over 8 bases. The CDR3 is 17 amino acids. With V trimmed by 0 bases and J by 0 bases, 6 bases remained unmatched. The V gene's germline CDR1 is DFQATT and CDR2 SNEGSKA (reference sequence).

This clonotype showed up many times. The rearrangement uses TRBV6-5 and TRBJ2-1; TRBD2 matches 9 bases. Germline values: CDR1 MNHEY, CDR2 SVGAGI. The ends lost 2 bases at V and 4 bases at J; junction bases unmatched: 3. The CDR3 runs to 15 residues. Written as DNA, the CDR3 is TGTGCCAGCAGTTACAGGACTAGCGCGTACAATGAGCAGTTCTTC. Translating gives CASSYRTSAYNEQFF.

The chain is built from TRBV7-6 and TRBJ2-6; D gene ambiguous. This CDR3 contains 17 residues. Germline-derived CDR1 and CDR2 are SGHVS and FNYEAQ. The V end lost 1 base, the J end lost 0 bases, and 10 bases lay between the germline ends. The CDR3 nucleotides read TGTGCCAGCAGCTTAGATCCAGCCCTCTCTGGGGCCAACGTCCTGACTTTC. Translation: CASSLDPALSGANVLTF. Full variable domain (remainder filled in from reference TRBV7-6 and TRBJ2-6): GAGVSQSPRYKVTKRGQDVALRCDPISGHVSLYWYRQALGQGPEFLTYFNYEAQQDKSGLPNDRFSAERPEGSISTLTIQRTEQRDSAMYRCASSLDPALSGANVLTFGAGSRLTVL.

This clonotype occurred many times. V is TRBV20-1 and J is TRBJ1-1; D not resolved. Germline-derived CDR1 and CDR2 are DFQATT and SNEGSKA (reference sequence). The V and J ends lost 3 bases and 4 bases respectively, with 12 bases between them. The CDR3 loop spans 13 amino acids. CDR3 residues: CSARVSLGTEAFF. For the CDR3, the DNA is TGCAGTGCTAGGGTCAGTTTGGGCACTGAAGCTTTCTTT.

This clonotype was found a few times. The V gene is TRBV7-9, the J gene TRBJ2-7; D gene unclear. The CDR3 totals 14 residues. V was shortened by 5 bases and J by 2 bases, with 13 bases between the two germline ends. Looked up from germline, CDR1 is SEHNR and CDR2 is FQNEAQ (reference sequence). The DNA for the CDR3 is TGTGCCAGCAGCCAATCTTTCGGCGCCTACGAGCAGTACTTC. Its translation is CASSQSFGAYEQYF.